This T cell receptor (beta chain) was sequenced for a study of T cell changes during pregnancy in multiple sclerosis. Germline CDR1 is KGHSH and CDR2 is LQKENI. Trimming removed 5 bases from V and 6 bases from J; junction bases left unmatched: 6. This CDR3 has 14 residues. The repertoire was sequenced with immunoSEQ multiplex PCR; TCRdb's copy has only in-frame clones and lacks some. This sample has around 50,000 clones, with 80% to 90% found just once. The TCR originated in a human donor whose cells served as feeder cells for cultures in a pregnancy study. The sequenced material came from peripheral blood from another person, used as feeder cells. V is TRBV18 and J is TRBJ2-7; 11 nucleotides agree with TRBD2. The CDR3 bases are TGTGCCAGCTCAATACTAGCGGGAGTAGCCGAGCAGTACTTC. Protein sequence: CASSILAGVAEQYF.